The T cell receptor (beta chain) under discussion was sequenced for a study of spatial heterogeneity in lung cancer. This CDR3 region has 15 residues. V shed 6 bases and J 10 bases; nucleotides not matched to a gene: 14. CDR1 MDHEN and CDR2 SYDVKM come from the germline V gene. Sample time point: sample taken at primary tumor resection. Material for sequencing was whole RNA from tumor, nontumor lung or frozen PBMC, left unsorted. TCRdb re-called the 5' RACE reads with MiXCR, one entry per CDR3 protein. Altogether tens of thousands of distinct CDR3 sequences are present, 7.5% to 10% being singletons, with the ten largest covering 6.9%.

The clonotype comes from a male donor with early-stage non-small cell lung cancer. The chain employs TRBV28 and TRBJ2-1; TRBD1 matches 8 bases. The sequencing here drew on PBMCs, taken at surgery. The CDR3 protein is CASSPRGTGGYEQFF. DNA of the CDR3: TGTGCCAGCAGCCCCAGGGGCACAGGGGGTTACGAGCAGTTCTTC. The full variable domain, rest sourced from reference TRBV28 and TRBJ2-1, is DVKVTQSSRYLVKRTGEKVFLECVQDMDHENMFWYRQDPGLGLRLIYFSYDVKMKEKGDIPEGYSVSREKKERFSLILESASTNQTSMYLCASSPRGTGGYEQFFGPGTRLTVL.